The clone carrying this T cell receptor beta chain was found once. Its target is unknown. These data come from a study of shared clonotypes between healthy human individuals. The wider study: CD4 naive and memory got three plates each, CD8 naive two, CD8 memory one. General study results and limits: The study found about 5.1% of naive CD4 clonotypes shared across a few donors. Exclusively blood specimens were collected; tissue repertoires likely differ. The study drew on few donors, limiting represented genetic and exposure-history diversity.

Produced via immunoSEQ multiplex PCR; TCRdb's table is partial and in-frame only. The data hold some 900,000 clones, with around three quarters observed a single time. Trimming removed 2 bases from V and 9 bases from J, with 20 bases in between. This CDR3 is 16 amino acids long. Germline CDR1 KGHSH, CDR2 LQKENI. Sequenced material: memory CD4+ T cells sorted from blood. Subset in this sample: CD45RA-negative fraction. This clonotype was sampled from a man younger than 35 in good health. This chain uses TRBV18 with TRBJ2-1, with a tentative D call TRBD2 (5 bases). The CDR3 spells CASSPSQSGAGGEQFF. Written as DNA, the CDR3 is TGTGCCAGCTCACCAAGTCAGTCGGGTGCGGGTGGTGAGCAGTTCTTC.